This TCR beta chain stems from a study of CD8+CD57+ T cells in acquired aplastic anemia. About the research overall: Sorted CD4+ plus CD8+ cells gave DNA averaging 3.2 ug.

Study-wide results and limits: There were twenty-nine CD8+ CDR3 sequences that occurred in both patients and controls. Levels of CD8+ Simpson's diversity were not significantly distinct in patients versus controls.

V lost 2 bases to trimming and J lost 7 bases; unmatched junction nucleotides: 2. The CDR3 extends over 13 amino acids. Looked up from germline, CDR1 is MNHEY and CDR2 is SVGAGI. This clonotype showed up many times. Its specificity is unknown. Genomic DNA, the template, was used for profiling of the TCR beta VDJ and CDR3. TCRdb passed the reads through MiXCR, listing each CDR3 protein once. The sample lists hundreds of thousands of distinct CDR3 sequences, 55% to 65% occurring once. The rearrangement links TRBV6-5 to TRBJ1-2, with TRBD1 matching 9 bases. The sequence derives from a human donor with severe aplastic anemia or a healthy control (not recorded which). Sequencing was carried out using sorted CD4+, CD8+, or CD8+CD57+ T cells (not recorded which) from PBMCs. The CDR3 here is CASSYRDRVGYTF. The CDR3 DNA is TGTGCCAGCAGTTACCGGGACAGGGTTGGCTACACCTTC.